This T cell receptor beta chain emerged from a study of cytomegalovirus exposure and HLA in healthy donors. Study-wide context: There were fewer than 500 genotyped donors. Of these, roughly 80% fell in the genetic ancestry cluster associated with self-reported Caucasian donors. Overall study findings and caveats: CMV serostatus was the sole immune exposure information available.

Per the germline V gene, CDR1 is MNHNS and CDR2 is SASEGT. V lost 9 bases, J lost 8 bases, and 7 bases stayed unmatched. There are 13 residues in the CDR3. Remarks on this clone: Its antigen remains unknown.

The PCR was carried out with 60 Vbeta primers and 13 Jbeta primers. TCRdb keeps only in-frame clones here, not all; method: immunoSEQ multiplex PCR. The sample consists of about 130,000 clones, around 83% of them appearing once. Sequencing was done on a sample of PBMCs. This chain connects TRBV6-1 to TRBJ2-4; 10 bases fit TRBD2. The TCR originated in a girl aged 2-10 years in good health and CMV-seronegative. The DNA of the CDR3 is TGTGCCAGTACGGGACTAGCGATGGACATTCAGTACTTC. This translates into CASTGLAMDIQYF.